A single T cell receptor beta chain is shown here with its context. There is no known antigen for this receptor. Within one base of it there is no much larger clone, and no base qualities were kept. The sample comes from a study of control samples from healthy donors and cancer patients (dated by TCRdb to about 2020). The CDR3 starts with the cysteine, ends with the phenylalanine, and has 15 residues. Kept here is only the CDR3 DNA, which spans 45 bases and is read in frame from base 1. From V the trimming removes 6 bases and from J it removes 3 bases, while the gene matches leave 6 bases of the junction unaccounted for. Reading the germline V gene (reference sequence) gives CDR1 LGHDT and CDR2 YNNKEL. Library preparation was by the immunoSEQ multiplex PCR assay. Drawn from immuneACCESS, this table holds only the in-frame rearrangements with V and J called that TCRdb kept. Clones are partly lost; checked studies trace under half to an unresolved V gene and leave the rest unexplained. Counted in this sample were 130,000 or so clones; 91% of them appeared once. The top ten constitute about 7.1% of the sample.

The chain employs TRBV3-1 (or the pseudogene TRBV3-2) and TRBJ1-4, and TRBD1 matches 8 of the central bases. The sequence was collected from a man younger than 30 in good health. Specimen: blood. The DNA reads TGTGCCAGCAGAGCGACAGGGGTCTCTAATGAAAAACTGTTTTTT. Its coded protein is CASRATGVSNEKLFF.